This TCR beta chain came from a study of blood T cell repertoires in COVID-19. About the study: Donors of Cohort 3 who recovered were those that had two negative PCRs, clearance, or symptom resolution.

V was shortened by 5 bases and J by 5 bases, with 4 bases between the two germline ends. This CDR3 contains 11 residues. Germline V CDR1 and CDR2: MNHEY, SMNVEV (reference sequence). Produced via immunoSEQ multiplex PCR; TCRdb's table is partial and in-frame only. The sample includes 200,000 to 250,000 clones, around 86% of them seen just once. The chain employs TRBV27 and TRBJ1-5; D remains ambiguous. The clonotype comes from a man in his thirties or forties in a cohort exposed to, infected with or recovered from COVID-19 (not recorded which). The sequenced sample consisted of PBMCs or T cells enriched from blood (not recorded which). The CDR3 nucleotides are TGTGCCAGCAGTCCGTATCAGCCCCAGCATTTT. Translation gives CASSPYQPQHF.